What follows is one T cell receptor beta chain and its context. No antigen is known for it. This record belongs to a study of beta chain features in type 1 diabetes. General observations from the study: TCRB CDR3s were moderately but significantly shorter in Type 1 diabetes patients in all four CD4+ subsets.

The CDR3 loop spans 13 amino acids. J was trimmed by 8 bases and V by 5 bases; bases with no gene match: 4. Germline CDR1 reads SEHNR; CDR2 reads FQNEAQ (reference sequence). Sequencing targeted expressed TCRB transcripts, as all isolated RNA had been reverse transcribed. The assay was immunoSEQ multiplex PCR, and TCRdb's table has in-frame clones only and misses some. The sample comprises approximately 200,000 clones, over 8.5% of which are singletons, and 0.034% rests with the top ten. The source of this sequence is a woman between 18 and 29 years old in good health. The chain couples TRBV7-9 to TRBJ1-2; 11 nucleotides line up with TRBD1. Source material: naive CD4+ T cells from blood. CDR3: CASSLGQGDGYTF. For the CDR3, the DNA is TGTGCCAGCAGCCTGGGACAGGGGGACGGCTACACCTTC.